A single sample is the source of the 8 T cell receptor beta chains below, sequenced in a study of Graves' ophthalmopathy and Graves' hyperthyroidism. TCR beta CDR3 regions were amplified from RNA transcripts. RT-PCR with HTBI primers came first, then second-round multiplex PCR. TCRdb recomputed calls from the multiplex PCR reads with MiXCR, one row per CDR3 protein. The table lists 900,000 to 1,200,000 distinct CDR3 sequences, 36% of them singletons. The sample consisted of peripheral blood or thyroid tissue (not recorded which). Receptors were obtained from an adult man with Graves' hyperthyroidism.

This clonotype was seen once. A much larger clone lies a single base off, so this may be a read error. The J gene is TRBJ2-5, the V gene TRBV7-2, with D possibly TRBD2 on 6 matching bases. V lost 5 bases to trimming and J lost 7 bases, with 14 bases between them. Germline-derived CDR1 and CDR2 are SGHTA and FQGNSA. The CDR3 has 13 amino acids. CDR3 loop: CASSPRRAGTQYF. As DNA, the CDR3 is TGTGCCAGCAGCCCCCGACGAGCGGGGACCCAGTACTTC.

This sequence joins TRBV9 and TRBJ1-5, with D tentatively TRBD1 (5 bases). Germline V gives CDR1 SGDLS, CDR2 YYNGEE. Trimming stripped 5 bases from V and 3 bases from J, with 21 bases between. CDR3 length: 17 amino acids. Here the CDR3 reads CASSLANHLGPNQPQHF. The CDR3 DNA sequence: TGTGCCAGCAGTTTAGCGAACCATTTGGGACCCAATCAGCCCCAGCATTTT.

The chain combines TRBV4-3 with TRBJ1-1; D unresolved. The CDR3 is 14 amino acids. Germline V CDR1 and CDR2: LGHNA, YSLEER. V was clipped by 0 bases and J by 4 bases, with 9 bases between them. In nucleotides, the CDR3 is TGCGCCAGCAGCCAAGACGGCAGGTTCACTGAAGCTTTCTTT. It encodes CASSQDGRFTEAFF.

The table lists this clonotype with many counts. The chain links TRBV29-1 to TRBJ2-5; tentatively, D is TRBD2 (5 bases). The germline V and J ends were trimmed by 6 bases and 5 bases, with 13 bases remaining between them. Germline V CDR1 and CDR2: SQVTM, ANQGSEA. This CDR3 is built from 12 residues. CDR3 in amino acids: CSVTEGGETQYF. In DNA, the CDR3 is TGCAGCGTCACAGAGGGCGGGGAGACCCAGTACTTC.

The chain has TRBV10-2 and TRBJ1-2; unclear D gene. Germline V CDR1 and CDR2: WSHSY, SAAADI. Trimming shortened V by 8 bases and J by 7 bases, and 23 bases separated the two germline ends. The CDR3 loop spans 15 amino acids. This chain's CDR3 is CASVDPEGALLGYTF. The CDR3 DNA is TGCGCCAGCGTTGACCCGGAAGGAGCCCTTCTTGGCTACACCTTC.

The gene calls are TRBV20-1 and TRBJ2-7; 7 bases match TRBD2. Per the germline V gene, CDR1 is DFQATT and CDR2 is SNEGSKA (reference sequence). This CDR3 has 14 residues. The ends lost 0 bases at V and 2 bases at J; junction bases unmatched: 4. The CDR3 nucleotides are TGCAGTGCTAGAGATATCGGGAGGACCTACGAGCAGTACTTC. Translated, it gives CSARDIGRTYEQYF.

The V call is TRBV18, the J call TRBJ2-7; no clear D gene. The V end was cut by 3 bases, the J end by 5 bases, with 14 bases between. CDR3 length: 14 amino acids. From germline, CDR1 is KGHSH and CDR2 LQKENI. This CDR3 reads CASSPAGAPHEQYF. DNA for the CDR3: TGTGCCAGCTCACCGGCCGGAGCACCTCACGAGCAGTACTTC.

This clonotype occurred a few times. J is TRBJ1-2 and V is TRBV3-1; D may be TRBD1 (6 bases). Germline assignment: CDR1 LGHDT and CDR2 YNNKEL (reference sequence). V lost 2 bases and J 4 bases, leaving 14 bases between the germline ends. The length of the CDR3 is 15 residues. The CDR3 loop is CASSQCADRTYGYTF. CDR3 nucleotides: TGTGCCAGCAGCCAATGTGCCGACAGGACCTATGGCTACACCTTC.